This T cell receptor beta chain was captured by sequencing in a study of blood T cell repertoires in COVID-19 (dated by TCRdb to 2020 to 2022). As for the study more broadly: The collaborator samples originated in the United States, Italy and Spain and spanned the acute and convalescent phases of COVID-19. The prospective study material was composed of cDNA or gDNA derived from T cells, B-cell-depleted T cells, or PBMCs. The dataset comprised deeply sampled blood TCRbeta repertoires from subjects exposed to, actively infected with, or recovered from COVID-19. The repertoires were released in a freely available public database intended as a resource for research on the immune response to SARS-CoV-2. Samples were obtained from the ongoing ImmuneRACE study (first 160 participants) and from 1,200 or so subjects provided by 6 global collaborators. Sample metadata almost always included a de-identified subject ID, COVID-19 status, age in years and sex. Where available, HLA class I and class II types were taken from metadata supplied by the sample provider and were not determined by assay-based typing. The investigation overall reported the following: How much clinical and demographic metadata was included differed by source and by participant, and the metadata was provided uncurated.

TCRbeta CDR3 regions were amplified from genomic DNA by means of the immunoSEQ Assay, a bias-controlled multiplex PCR. On the study's bioinformatics: Nucleated cell counts per sample were estimated from amplification of reference gene primers within the assay. To quantify the absolute abundance of each unique TCRbeta CDR3 rearrangement, sequence reads were collapsed and filtered. For each sample, productive Simpson clonality was calculated as the square root of Simpson's diversity index over productive rearrangements. Here the immuneACCESS table is served through TCRdb, limited to in-frame sequences with V and J called. Missing clones are a known gap in these copies; in checked studies unresolved V genes cover under half, and the rest lacks a known reason. V and J calls and clone size are those listed in that table; D and trimming were worked out from the DNA. This sample gives about 80,000 clones in total; approximately 88% of them show up just once. The ten largest clones represent under 7.5% of the sample.

Whole blood was collected in K2EDTA tubes by collaborating institutions according to the institutions' own protocols. Collaborator samples were shipped for TCRbeta analysis as frozen whole blood, isolated PBMCs, or DNA extracted from either sample type. This clone was seen once. The specificity of this receptor is unknown. The record has no base qualities; no much larger clone is one base away. The CDR3 starts with the cysteine, ends with the phenylalanine, and has 13 residues. Here the CDR3 DNA is all that survives: 39 bases in frame from base 1. V is shortened by 6 bases, J by 6 bases, and the region joining them spans 12 bases. CDR1 and CDR2, per the germline V gene (reference sequence), are MNHNY and SVGAGI.

The specimen was peripheral blood. The rearranged segments are TRBV6-6 and TRBJ1-5; matching of 6 bases hints at TRBD1 as the D gene. The origin of this receptor is a woman of 80 years or more with acute or convalescent COVID-19. The DNA sequence is as follows: TGTGCCAGCAGACCAACAGGGACTCAGCCCCAGCATTTT. Its product reads: CASRPTGTQPQHF.